Listed below are T cell receptor beta chains from one sample, sequenced in a study of blood T cell repertoires in COVID-19. Only in-frame clones appear in the TCRdb table, and some are missing; sequencing was by immunoSEQ multiplex PCR. The data hold 310,000 or so clones, with about nine tenths observed a single time. The specimen sequenced was peripheral blood. Receptor source: a woman aged 25 to 39 with COVID-19, enrolled during active disease. The conserved cysteine and the conserved F or W are not part of the CDR3 here.

len	v_gene	j_gene	CDR3aa
14	TRBV24-1	TRBJ2-1	ATSDFSLAGGGEQF
10	TRBV18	TRBJ1-6	ASSRLNSPLH
12	TRBV7-2	TRBJ1-4	ASSPRTAGEKLF
13	TRBV7-2	TRBJ1-4	ASSFKQGPNEKLF
14	TRBV7-2	TRBJ1-5	ASSLEGTVSNQPQH
12	TRBV28	TRBJ1-5	ASSLGRGNQPQH
12	TRBV2	TRBJ2-3	ASRGTSGRDTQY
12	TRBV5-1	TRBJ1-6	ASSLARGDSPLH
13	TRBV29-1	TRBJ2-1	SVLKAGGLYNEQF
17	TRBV30	TRBJ2-7	AWSNPELALRPSSYEQY
14	TRBV28	TRBJ2-5	ASERTSGGKQETQY
16	TRBV4-2	TRBJ2-3	ASSQDLRTSGVTDTQY
14	TRBV6-5	TRBJ2-7	ASSYSDGTVAYEQY
15	TRBV9	TRBJ1-3	ASSPRRTGGLGNTIY
15	TRBV6-1	TRBJ2-7	ASSETSGGRGQDEQY
14	TRBV19	TRBJ2-2	ASSRGTSGNTGELF
13	TRBV15	TRBJ2-5	ATSRGDRAGETQY
15	TRBV28	TRBJ2-6	ATQLRGAISGANVLT
13	TRBV6-5	TRBJ1-4	ASKGGGGSYEKLF
14	TRBV7-9	TRBJ1-5	ASSSDGQVRNQPQH
16	TRBV4-1	TRBJ2-7	ASSHQPGDRGMLYEQY
13	TRBV3-1/TRBV3-2	TRBJ2-7	ASSQDTGGYYEQY